The sequence of this T cell receptor (beta chain) was determined in a study of STAT5B mutations in CD4+ large granular lymphocyte leukemia. The wider study: The CDR3 'QG' motif was associated with a particular HLA allele among healthy donors. Study observations and caveats: CD4-sorted patient repertoires seemed more clonal than healthy CD4+ repertoires.

The method was immunoSEQ multiplex PCR; TCRdb's version includes in-frame clones alone and lacks a portion of them. Among about 30,000 clones listed, roughly three quarters were seen once. This clone was counted only a few times. Its antigen is still unknown. The identical CDR3 is also encoded by other nucleotide sequences in the sample. This CDR3 comprises 14 residues. Germline V CDR1 and CDR2: SGHVS, FQNEAQ. V gave up 4 bases and J gave up 2 bases, with 12 bases separating them. The chain is built from TRBV7-8 and TRBJ2-7; possible D gene TRBD1, 6 bases. Sequencing was carried out using CD4+ T cells from blood buffy coats. The TCR originated in a human donor in good health. The CDR3 loop reads CASSSRTATYEQYF. The DNA of the CDR3 is TGTGCCAGCAGCTCCAGGACAGCTACCTACGAGCAGTACTTC. Variable domain in full (rest from reference TRBV7-8 and TRBJ2-7): GAGVSQSPRYKVAKRGQDVALRCDPISGHVSLFWYQQALGQGPEFLTYFQNEAQLDKSGLPSDRFFAERPEGSVSTLKIQRTQQEDSAVYLCASSSRTATYEQYFGPGTRLTVT.